A selection of T cell receptor beta chains follows, all from one sample in a study of CD8 T cells in ankylosing spondylitis. TCRdb called the 5' RACE reads again in MiXCR, with one record for every CDR3 protein. The sample has fewer than 550,000 distinct CDR3 sequences, roughly 5% seen once; the top ten hold roughly 3.5%. Material for sequencing was blood, either unsorted or a sorted T cell fraction (not recorded which). Receptors originate from a male donor with ankylosing spondylitis. Both conserved end residues are part of each CDR3. The D gene is left open where the match is weak. A clone size is listed for some rows: how often the clone was seen (once, few, many), or a class if it is expanded.

v_call,d_call,clone_size,j_call,cdr3_nt,cdr3_aa
TRBV12-3/TRBV12-4,TRBD1,many,TRBJ1-1,TGTGCCAGCAAAAGCCAGGGGGTCCCTGAAGCTTTCTTT,CASKSQGVPEAFF
TRBV20-1,TRBD1,many,TRBJ2-4,TGCAGTGCTGACGACAGGGCTAAAAACATTCAGTACTTC,CSADDRAKNIQYF
TRBV6-2/TRBV6-3,NA,many,TRBJ1-5,TGTGCCAGCAGTTTGACAGACAATCAGCCCCAGCATTTT,CASSLTDNQPQHF
TRBV9,NA,many,TRBJ1-4,TGTGCCAGCAGCGCACGAACAGGGAGGGATGAAAAACTGTTTTTT,CASSARTGRDEKLFF
TRBV12-3/TRBV12-4,NA,few,TRBJ2-3,TGTGCCAGCAGTTTAGGTATGGGGGATACGCAGTATTTT,CASSLGMGDTQYF
TRBV27,TRBD1,few,TRBJ2-7,TGTGCCAGCAGTCCCCGGGACAGGGAGTACGAGCAGTACTTC,CASSPRDREYEQYF
TRBV2,NA,many,TRBJ2-2,TGTGCCAGCAGTGTAAGGTCCAGCTTCACCGGGGAGCTGTTTTTT,CASSVRSSFTGELFF
TRBV7-9,NA,many,TRBJ1-1,TGTGCCAGCAGCCGCATGGGCGAATTGGTGGCTTTCTTT,CASSRMGELVAFF
TRBV7-9,NA,many,TRBJ2-7,TGTGCCAGCAGCTTAGAATCGGACGAGCAGTACTTC,CASSLESDEQYF
TRBV20-1,NA,many,TRBJ1-1,TGCAGTGTTAGGGGTACCGACATGAACACTGAAGCTTTCTTT,CSVRGTDMNTEAFF
TRBV7-2,NA,NA,TRBJ2-3,TGTGCCAGCAGCTTACAAGTATCTGTCACAGATACGCAGTATTTT,CASSLQVSVTDTQYF
TRBV7-2,NA,many,TRBJ2-3,TGTGCCAGCAGTACCCCCCCGGTAGATACGCAGTATTTT,CASSTPPVDTQYF
TRBV20-1,NA,NA,TRBJ1-1,TGCAGTGCTAGCAAGCAATTGAACACTGAAGCTTTCTTT,CSASKQLNTEAFF
TRBV28,NA,many,TRBJ1-6,TGTGCCAGCAGTTTTTCGGGGCTACCCCTCCACTTT,CASSFSGLPLHF
TRBV9,TRBD2,many,TRBJ2-1,TGTGCCAGCAGCGTTAGCGGGAGGATCCCCAATGAGCAGTTCTTC,CASSVSGRIPNEQFF
TRBV7-8,TRBD2,few,TRBJ2-1,TGTGCCAGCAGCTCGAGACTAGCGGGGGGACACTCCTACAATGAGCAGTTCTTC,CASSSRLAGGHSYNEQFF
TRBV20-1,TRBD1,many,TRBJ2-7,TGCAGTGCTAGAGGGGGACAGGGGTACAACGAGCAGTACTTC,CSARGGQGYNEQYF
TRBV29-1,NA,many,TRBJ2-1,TGCAGCGTTGAAGATGCGAGGAGTCAGTTCTTC,CSVEDARSQFF
TRBV20-1,NA,many,TRBJ1-4,TGCAGTGCTAGAGAAGGGGTTGATGAAAAACTGTTTTTT,CSAREGVDEKLFF
TRBV6-1,NA,many,TRBJ2-2,TGTGCCAGCACCCCCAGGGCAGTAAACACCGGGGAGCTGTTTTTT,CASTPRAVNTGELFF
TRBV5-1,NA,many,TRBJ2-5,TGCGCCAGCAGCTTGAGTTTTTGGGAGACCCAGTACTTC,CASSLSFWETQYF
TRBV12-3/TRBV12-4,NA,many,TRBJ1-1,TGTGCCAGCAGTCTGACAGCCAGCAACACTGAAGCTTTCTTT,CASSLTASNTEAFF